The clone carrying this TCR beta chain was recorded only once. What it recognizes is unknown. This record belongs to a study of T cell responses to AZD1222 COVID-19 vaccine. V lost 0 bases to trimming and J lost 0 bases, with 8 bases between them. Germline lookup yields CDR1 MNHEY and CDR2 SVGEGT. The length of the CDR3 is 15 residues. Study results and limitations: Spike was spanned by vaccine-associated CD4 TCRs, which were dominant at 160-218 and 743-854. Repertoires were collected only later (after the peak T cell response had occurred). A mostly white British donor set with more females was recruited, and clonal diversity was possibly underestimated.

Profiling relied on immunoSEQ multiplex PCR, and the TCRdb table lists in-frame clones only, not all of them. The data contain roughly 190,000 clones, about 92% of them singletons. Sequencing used peripheral blood, obtained on day 0 of AZD1222 vaccination. The J gene is TRBJ1-2, the V gene TRBV6-2 or TRBV6-3; D is uncertain. The clonotype comes from an adult in good health. CDR3 residues: CASSYSITSNYGYTF. The CDR3 DNA sequence: TGTGCCAGCAGTTACTCGATTACATCTAACTATGGCTACACCTTC.